Shown below are 23 T cell receptor beta chains from a single sample sequenced in a study of regulatory T cells in long-lasting Graves disease. Time point denoted: newly diagnosed GD, antithyroid drugs for less than 3 months. Extracted PBMC RNA gave rise to the TCR library. Combining iRepertoire HTBI primers with Arm-PCR of CDR3 regions, the authors built TCR beta libraries. TCRdb itself ran the multiplex PCR reads through MiXCR, one entry per CDR3 protein. This sample has 400,000 to 500,000 distinct CDR3 sequences; about 16% occur once, and the top ten carry 20% to 25%. These data were likewise used in another study, on T cells in Graves' hyperthyroidism and ophthalmopathy.

The starting material was peripheral blood mononuclear cells (PBMCs), obtained at new diagnosis, from a patient treated with antithyroid drugs. Receptors originate from a woman between 18 and 29 years old with Graves disease.

This clonotype turned up a few times. The chain joins TRBV6-2 or TRBV6-3 to TRBJ1-2, with D maybe TRBD1 (5 bases). This CDR3 comprises 17 residues. The V end lost 1 base, the J end lost 0 bases, and 15 bases lay between the germline ends. The germline V gene encodes CDR1 MNHEY and CDR2 SVGEGT. This chain's CDR3 is CASSYLGRQTTNYGYTF. CDR3 sequence (DNA): TGTGCCAGCAGTTACTTAGGGAGACAGACTACTAACTATGGCTACACCTTC.

This clonotype showed up many times. V gene TRBV28 combines with J gene TRBJ2-7; maybe TRBD1 (5 bases). This CDR3 has 13 amino acids. V was cut by 10 bases and J by 2 bases, with 15 bases left in between. The germline CDR1 and CDR2 sequences are MDHEN and SYDVKM. The CDR3 DNA follows: TGTGCCACCTCCTTCGGACATCCCTACGAGCAGTACTTC. Translating gives CATSFGHPYEQYF.

For this clonotype: A read error may explain this, as a much larger clone is one base away. The rearrangement uses TRBV24-1 and TRBJ1-2; possibly TRBD1 for D (6 bases). The CDR3 loop spans 13 amino acids. Germline values: CDR1 KGHDR, CDR2 SFDVKD. CDR3 amino acids: CTTSEGGNYGYTF. As DNA, the CDR3 is TGTACCACCAGTGAGGGGGGGAACTATGGCTACACCTTC.

This chain connects TRBV29-1 to TRBJ2-3; TRBD2 matches at 8 bases. CDR1 is SQVTM, CDR2 ANQGSEA, per germline. The junction had 14 bases not matched to a gene; V was cut back by 5 bases and J by 4 bases. The CDR3 runs 16 residues. Here the CDR3 DNA reads TGCAGCGTTACCCGGGGGGGGACTAGTCGCGCAGATACGCAGTATTTT. This gives the protein CSVTRGGTSRADTQYF.

This clonotype was seen only a few times. V is TRBV7-8 and J is TRBJ1-4, with 10 bases fitting TRBD1. The trim removed 4 bases at V and 7 bases at J, leaving 6 bases unmatched. Germline assignment: CDR1 SGHVS and CDR2 FQNEAQ. The length of the CDR3 is 15 residues. In nucleotides, the CDR3 is TGTGCCAGCAGCTCCGGACAGGGGGTTAGTGAAAAACTGTTTTTT. Translation gives CASSSGQGVSEKLFF.

The rearrangement links TRBV11-2 to TRBJ2-3; 10 nucleotides match TRBD2. This CDR3 has 16 amino acids. J was trimmed by 8 bases and V by 3 bases; bases with no gene match: 11. Germline CDR1 reads SGHAT; CDR2 reads FQNNGV. CDR3 DNA: TGTGCCAGCAGCTTCGGAGCGGGAGGGCCCCCAGGTACGCAGTATTTT. Its protein is CASSFGAGGPPGTQYF.

The chain employs TRBV7-2 and TRBJ1-1; no firm D call. The ends were cut back, 1 base at V and 1 base at J, with 10 bases in the middle. CDR1 is SGHTA and CDR2 is FQGNSA in the germline V gene. The CDR3 totals 15 residues. This CDR3 is CASSLDSSRNTEAFF. The CDR3 DNA reads TGTGCCAGCAGCTTAGATAGCTCCCGGAACACTGAAGCTTTCTTT.

CDR3 in amino acids: CASSQVVATGVVEMKTQYF. For the CDR3, the DNA is TGCGCCAGCAGCCAAGTGGTCGCGACAGGAGTGGTGGAGATGAAGACCCAGTACTTC. The chain uses TRBV4-1 and TRBJ2-5, with a tentative D call TRBD1 (6 bases). Germline CDR1 reads MGHRA; CDR2 reads YSYEKL. V was clipped by 1 base and J by 6 bases, with 27 bases between them. The CDR3 consists of 19 residues.

V gene TRBV7-9 combines with J gene TRBJ1-5, with D perhaps matching TRBD1 (6 bases). This CDR3 is built from 16 residues. Between the trimmed V and J ends, which lost 4 bases and 4 bases, there was a span of 17 bases. Germline CDR1 SEHNR, CDR2 FQNEAQ (reference sequence). For the CDR3, the DNA is TGTGCCAGCAGCTCCTGGGCAGGGGAAGGAAATCAGCCCCAGCATTTT. Translation gives CASSSWAGEGNQPQHF.

This clonotype was observed once. This chain uses TRBV12-3 or TRBV12-4 with TRBJ2-1; TRBD2 aligns across 8 bases. The V segment lost 2 bases and the J segment 10 bases; nucleotides outside the gene matches: 10. The CDR3 extends over 15 amino acids. The CDR3 loop is CASSLSSGRSYEQFF. DNA for the CDR3: TGTGCCAGCAGTTTATCGAGCGGGAGAAGTTACGAGCAGTTCTTC.

V and J are TRBV20-1 and TRBJ2-5; D tentatively fits TRBD1 or TRBD2 (5 bases each). V shed 6 bases and J shed 5 bases, with 22 bases lying between them. Germline CDR1 is DFQATT and CDR2 is SNEGSKA (reference sequence). This CDR3 spans 15 amino acids. The CDR3 coding sequence is TGCAGTGCAACCTACGAGGGACCAACTACGGAGACCCAGTACTTC. It specifies CSATYEGPTTETQYF.

Remarks on this clonotype: Since a much larger clone is just one base distant, this may be a read error. The chain couples TRBV20-1 to TRBJ2-3; TRBD2 matches 8 bases. V shed 5 bases, J shed 1 base, and the junction held 2 bases outside the gene matches. Germline CDR1 is DFQATT and CDR2 is SNEGSKA (reference sequence). The CDR3 covers 13 residues. The CDR3 DNA follows: TGCAGTGCTCAGCGGGAGTGCACAGATACGCAGTATTTT. Translating gives CSAQRECTDTQYF.

This clonotype has only a few counts. Possible read error: a much larger clone is one base away. The V call is TRBV7-9, the J call TRBJ2-1; D is ambiguous. The CDR3 has 18 amino acids. Looked up from germline, CDR1 is SEHNR and CDR2 is FQNEAQ (reference sequence). This CDR3 is CASRARAPFRSSYSEQFF. The DNA of the CDR3 is TGTGCCAGCAGGGCAAGGGCCCCTTTTCGGAGCTCCTACAGTGAGCAGTTCTTC.

V and J are TRBV4-2 and TRBJ1-2; possible D gene TRBD1, 6 bases. With 0 bases removed from V and 6 bases from J, the gap between germline ends came to 11 bases. Germline CDR1 reads LGHNA; CDR2 reads YNFKEQ. This CDR3 spans 14 amino acids. The CDR3 loop is CASSQDGGADGYTF. CDR3 nucleotides: TGTGCCAGCAGCCAAGATGGGGGCGCGGATGGCTACACCTTC.

As regards this clonotype: A much larger clone sits a single nucleotide away, making a read error possible. The chain carries TRBV30 and TRBJ2-7; no clear D gene. CDR3 length: 11 residues. The V gene lost 0 bases and the J gene lost 7 bases, with 7 bases spanning the gap. From germline, CDR1 is GTSNPN and CDR2 SVGIG (reference sequence). CDR3 nucleotide sequence: TGTGCCTGGAGTGTGAAGAATGAGCAGTACTTC. It translates to CAWSVKNEQYF.

This clonotype was detected many times. The rearrangement uses TRBV12-3 or TRBV12-4 and TRBJ1-1; weak D call: TRBD1 (5 bases). The germline V and J ends were trimmed by 6 bases and 4 bases, with 12 bases remaining between them. The CDR3 sequence is 13 residues long. CDR3 amino acids: CASSTRGTTEAFF. CDR3 nucleotides: TGTGCCAGCAGCACCAGAGGGACCACTGAAGCTTTCTTT.

By share, this clonotype ranks as medium-sized. The rearrangement uses TRBV20-1 and TRBJ2-1; either TRBD1 or TRBD2 may supply D (5 bases each). The germline V gene has CDR1 DFQATT and CDR2 SNEGSKA (reference sequence). The CDR3 extends over 13 amino acids. The germline V and J ends were trimmed by 7 bases and 0 bases, with 10 bases remaining between them. This CDR3 is CSVGVSSYNEQFF. CDR3 sequence (DNA): TGCAGTGTGGGGGTAAGCTCCTACAATGAGCAGTTCTTC.

In its sample, this clonotype was seen once. The chain joins TRBV19 to TRBJ2-2, with D maybe TRBD2 (5 bases). This CDR3 region has 16 residues. Trimming left V 5 bases short and J 5 bases short, with 18 bases between. Germline lookup yields CDR1 LNHDA and CDR2 SQIVND (reference sequence). CDR3 coding DNA: TGTGCCAGTAGTCCCTGGGGAGCGGTAAAAACCGGGGAGCTGTTTTTT. Translation gives CASSPWGAVKTGELFF.

The chain carries TRBV15 and TRBJ1-5; 8 nucleotides align to TRBD1. Germline lookup yields CDR1 LNHNV and CDR2 YYDKDF (reference sequence). The ends lost 8 bases at V and 0 bases at J; junction bases unmatched: 12. The CDR3 is 17 residues long. Here the CDR3 reads CATSKNRGGSSNQPQHF. CDR3 nucleotides: TGTGCCACCTCCAAGAACAGGGGGGGCAGTAGCAATCAGCCCCAGCATTTT.

This clonotype was found a few times. This sequence joins TRBV29-1 and TRBJ2-5; 13 bases are a match to TRBD2. CDR3 length equals 17 residues. V trimming: 7 bases; J trimming: 1 base; junction bases outside the gene matches: 12. The germline V gene has CDR1 SQVTM and CDR2 ANQGSEA. CDR3 sequence (DNA): TGCAGCGCCCTCCGGACTAGCGGGAGAAGCGGCCAAGAGACCCAGTACTTC. Amino acids: CSALRTSGRSGQETQYF.

A remark on this clonotype: This may come from a read error, since a much larger clone is one base off. The V and J genes are TRBV20-1 and TRBJ2-1; 11 nucleotides match TRBD1. CDR1 and CDR2 from the germline V gene are DFQATT and SNEGSKA (reference sequence). The CDR3 is 13 residues long. The J segment lost 10 bases and the V segment lost 5 bases, leaving 7 bases of the junction unmatched. This chain's CDR3 is CSAEGQGVYEQFF. Written as DNA, the CDR3 is TGCAGTGCTGAGGGACAGGGGGTTTACGAGCAGTTCTTC.

This clonotype was detected ten times or more. The genes are TRBV12-3 or TRBV12-4 and TRBJ2-7, with 7 bases lining up with TRBD1. V shed 0 bases and J 4 bases; nucleotides not matched to a gene: 6. The CDR3 is 15 amino acids. The chain's CDR3 is CASSLAGTVIYEQYF. The DNA of the CDR3 is TGTGCCAGCAGTTTAGCCGGGACAGTGATTTACGAGCAGTACTTC.

The chain carries TRBV28 and TRBJ2-1; 8 bases fit TRBD2. V gave up 1 base and J gave up 4 bases; unmatched junction bases: 3. Germline V gives CDR1 MDHEN, CDR2 SYDVKM. This CDR3 is built from 15 residues. CDR3 protein: CASSLSLAGYNEQFF. The DNA of the CDR3 is TGTGCCAGCAGTTTATCCTTAGCGGGGTACAATGAGCAGTTCTTC. Variable domain in full (rest from reference TRBV28 and TRBJ2-1): DVKVTQSSRYLVKRTGEKVFLECVQDMDHENMFWYRQDPGLGLRLIYFSYDVKMKEKGDIPEGYSVSREKKERFSLILESASTNQTSMYLCASSLSLAGYNEQFFGPGTRLTVL.